This TCR beta chain was observed in a study of blood T cell repertoires in COVID-19. Across the whole study: In each case, the material was cDNA or gDNA derived from T cells, B-cell-depleted T cells, or PBMCs.

CDR1 and CDR2 from the germline V gene are SGHNT and YYREEE (reference sequence). The CDR3 length is 16 residues. The germline V and J ends were trimmed by 3 bases and 5 bases, with 15 bases remaining between them. The method was immunoSEQ multiplex PCR; TCRdb's version includes in-frame clones alone and lacks a portion of them. The data show under 200,000 clones, with around 89% seen just once and roughly 2% held by the top ten. This sequence originates from a man aged 50 or older who had recovered from COVID-19. Sequencing was performed on peripheral blood. The J gene is TRBJ1-6, the V gene TRBV5-4; D possibly corresponds to TRBD1 (6 bases). The chain's CDR3 is CASSSTQGLHNSPLHF. CDR3 DNA sequence: TGTGCCAGCAGCTCGACTCAGGGGTTACATAATTCACCCCTCCACTTT.